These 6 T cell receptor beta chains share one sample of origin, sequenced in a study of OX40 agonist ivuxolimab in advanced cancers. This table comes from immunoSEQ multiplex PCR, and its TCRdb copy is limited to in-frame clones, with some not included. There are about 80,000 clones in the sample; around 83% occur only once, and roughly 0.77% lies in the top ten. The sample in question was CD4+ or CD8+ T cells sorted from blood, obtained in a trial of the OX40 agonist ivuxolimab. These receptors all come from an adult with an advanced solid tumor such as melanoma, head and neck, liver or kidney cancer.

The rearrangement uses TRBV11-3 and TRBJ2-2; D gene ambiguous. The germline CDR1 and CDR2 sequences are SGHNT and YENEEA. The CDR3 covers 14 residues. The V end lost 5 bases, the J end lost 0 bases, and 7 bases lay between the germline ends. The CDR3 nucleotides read TGTGCCAGCAGCCCTAGGACGAACACCGGGGAGCTGTTTTTT. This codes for CASSPRTNTGELFF.

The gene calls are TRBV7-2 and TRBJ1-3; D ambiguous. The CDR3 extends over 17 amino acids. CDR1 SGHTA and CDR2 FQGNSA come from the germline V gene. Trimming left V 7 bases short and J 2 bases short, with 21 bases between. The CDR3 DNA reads TGTGCCAGCATCGACGGAGGGAGGGTAGGAGCTGGAAACACCATATATTTT. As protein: CASIDGGRVGAGNTIYF.

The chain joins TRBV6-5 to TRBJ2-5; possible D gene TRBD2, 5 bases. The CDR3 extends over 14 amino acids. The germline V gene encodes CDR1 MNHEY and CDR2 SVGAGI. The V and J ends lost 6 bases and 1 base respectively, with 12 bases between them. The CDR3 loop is CASSPSGSQETQYF. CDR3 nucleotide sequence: TGTGCCAGCAGCCCCAGCGGATCCCAAGAGACCCAGTACTTC.

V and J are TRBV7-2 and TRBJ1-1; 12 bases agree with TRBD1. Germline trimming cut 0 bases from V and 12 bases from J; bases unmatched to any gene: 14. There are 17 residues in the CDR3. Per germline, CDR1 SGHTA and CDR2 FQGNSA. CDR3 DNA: TGTGCCAGCAGCTTAGCCGGGACAGGGGGCGCGGGGAAGAAAACTTTCTTT. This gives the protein CASSLAGTGGAGKKTFF.

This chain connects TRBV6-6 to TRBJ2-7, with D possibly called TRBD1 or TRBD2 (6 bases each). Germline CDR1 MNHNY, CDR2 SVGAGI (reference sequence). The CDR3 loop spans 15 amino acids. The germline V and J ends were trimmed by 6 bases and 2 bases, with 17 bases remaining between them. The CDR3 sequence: CASRPEGGGPYEQYF. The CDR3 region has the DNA TGTGCCAGCAGGCCGGAGGGGGGAGGCCCCTACGAGCAGTACTTC.

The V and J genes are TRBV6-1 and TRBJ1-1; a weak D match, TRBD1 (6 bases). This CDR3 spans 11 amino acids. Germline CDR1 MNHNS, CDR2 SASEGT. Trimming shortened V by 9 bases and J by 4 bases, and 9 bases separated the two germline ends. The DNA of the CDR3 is TGTGCCAGTGTACAGGGCACTGAAGCTTTCTTT. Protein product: CASVQGTEAFF.